The 28 T cell receptor beta chains reported below all come from one sample, sequenced in a study of PD-1 blockade in classical Hodgkin lymphoma. The table came from immunoSEQ multiplex PCR; TCRdb's copy has only in-frame clones and leaves some out. The table includes around 30,000 clones, around 87% detected once. Documented time point: cycle 4 day 1 (C4D1), after more than five weeks of nivolumab. No patient escaped relapse after autologous stem cell transplantation, and brentuximab vedotin exposure varied. Researchers used magnetic negative selection to pull out pure CD4+ T cells from thawed PBMCs. Material: CD4+ T cells from blood, obtained before the fourth cycle of nivolumab. The receptors here all came from a human donor with classical Hodgkin lymphoma.

The chain carries TRBV19 and TRBJ1-5, with TRBD1 matching over 10 bases. V gave up 9 bases and J gave up 0 bases; unmatched junction bases: 11. The CDR3 length is 17 residues. Germline lookup yields CDR1 LNHDA and CDR2 SQIVND (reference sequence). CDR3 region: CARLQGQGISSNQPQHF. The CDR3 bases are TGTGCCAGGCTACAGGGACAGGGGATTTCTAGCAATCAGCCCCAGCATTTT. The whole variable domain, remainder taken from reference TRBV19 and TRBJ1-5, is DGGITQSPKYLFRKEGQNVTLSCEQNLNHDAMYWYRQDPGQGLRLIYYSQIVNDFQKGDIAEGYSVSREKKESFPLTVTSAQKNPTAFYLCARLQGQGISSNQPQHFGDGTRLSIL.

This chain connects TRBV14 to TRBJ1-4, with D unresolved. The CDR3 has 15 residues. The germline gives CDR1 SGHDN, CDR2 FVKESK. V lost 5 bases, J lost 1 base, and 11 bases lay in between. The CDR3 coding sequence is TGTGCCAGCAGCGAAGGACGGGAAACTAATGAAAAACTGTTTTTT. This sequence encodes CASSEGRETNEKLFF.

In this sample, this clone turned up a few times. The chain recombines TRBV18 with TRBJ2-7, with 8 bases fitting TRBD1. Looked up from germline, CDR1 is KGHSH and CDR2 is LQKENI. CDR3 length: 15 residues. The ends lost 6 bases at V and 3 bases at J; junction bases unmatched: 10. The CDR3 DNA follows: TGTGCCAGCTCCCCCCAGGGGGCAGTGGGCTACGAGCAGTACTTC. Translated, it gives CASSPQGAVGYEQYF. Supplemented by reference TRBV18 and TRBJ2-7, the full variable domain reads NAGVMQNPRHLVRRRGQEARLRCSPMKGHSHVYWYRQLPEEGLKFMVYLQKENIIDESGMPKERFSAEFPKEGPSILRIQQVVRGDSAAYFCASSPQGAVGYEQYFGPGTRLTVT.

The chain is built from TRBV6-9 and TRBJ2-7; 7 nucleotides align to TRBD1. Germline V lookup: CDR1 MNHGY, CDR2 SVAAGI. This CDR3 region has 14 residues. After removal of 6 bases from V and 3 bases from J, the junction contained 8 bases not matched to a gene. The CDR3 loop reads CASRHPGQNYEQYF. DNA for the CDR3: TGTGCCAGCAGGCACCCGGGACAGAACTACGAGCAGTACTTC.

The gene calls are TRBV7-8 and TRBJ1-2; a weak D match, TRBD1 (5 bases). Trimming shortened V by 0 bases and J by 5 bases, and 25 bases separated the two germline ends. This CDR3 is 19 amino acids long. Germline CDR1 reads SGHVS; CDR2 reads FQNEAQ. The CDR3 reads CASSLAVWDLGVGSYGYTF. In DNA form, the CDR3 reads TGTGCCAGCAGCTTAGCGGTCTGGGACCTCGGTGTAGGCTCGTATGGCTACACCTTC.

This chain uses TRBV28 with TRBJ2-7; D is perhaps TRBD1 (6 bases). Germline assignment: CDR1 MDHEN and CDR2 SYDVKM. CDR3 length: 13 residues. The V and J ends lost 6 bases and 2 bases respectively, with 11 bases between them. CDR3 sequence (DNA): TGTGCCAGCAGCCGGGGACAACCCTACGAGCAGTACTTC. Amino acids: CASSRGQPYEQYF.

The J gene is TRBJ2-3, the V gene TRBV6-4, with D perhaps matching TRBD1 or TRBD2 (7 bases each). From germline, CDR1 is MRHNA and CDR2 SNTAGT. This CDR3 has 15 residues. The V gene lost 6 bases and the J gene lost 3 bases, with 16 bases spanning the gap. The CDR3 sequence is CASSANRGGTDTQYF. The CDR3, as DNA: TGTGCCAGCAGCGCCAACAGGGGAGGGACAGATACGCAGTATTTT.

This clone was seen only once. V usage is TRBV2 and J usage is TRBJ2-7; D assignment may be TRBD1 or TRBD2 (5 bases each). CDR3 length equals 13 residues. Per germline, CDR1 SNHLY and CDR2 FYNNEI. V was pared by 1 base and J by 3 bases, with 7 bases between. Here the CDR3 reads CASSEGGSYEQYF. In DNA form, the CDR3 reads TGTGCCAGCAGTGAAGGGGGGAGCTACGAGCAGTACTTC.

This clone has just a few counts. The J gene is TRBJ1-2, the V gene TRBV7-9; 7 nucleotides agree with TRBD1. The germline V gene has CDR1 SEHNR and CDR2 FQNEAQ (reference sequence). The length of the CDR3 is 13 residues. The V gene end was trimmed by 5 bases and the J gene end by 4 bases; junction bases not matched to a gene: 4. CDR3 sequence (DNA): TGTGCCAGCAGCCACCGGGACAGCTATGGCTACACCTTC. Its translation is CASSHRDSYGYTF. Full variable domain (rest looked up from reference TRBV7-9 and TRBJ1-2): DTGVSQNPRHKITKRGQNVTFRCDPISEHNRLYWYRQTLGQGPEFLTYFQNEAQLEKSRLLSDRFSAERPKGSFSTLEIQRTEQGDSAMYLCASSHRDSYGYTFGSGTRLTVV.

The chain employs TRBV5-1 and TRBJ2-2; no firm D call. This CDR3 region has 14 residues. CDR1 and CDR2 from the germline V gene are SGHRS and YFSETQ. The V end was cut by 1 base, the J end by 5 bases, with 9 bases between. Written as DNA, the CDR3 is TGCGCCAGCAGCTTGTGGCAGATGACCGGGGAGCTGTTTTTT. Its translation is CASSLWQMTGELFF.

This sequence joins TRBV30 and TRBJ2-3; maybe TRBD2 (6 bases). Germline CDR1 reads GTSNPN; CDR2 reads SVGIG (reference sequence). V lost 0 bases to trimming and J lost 2 bases, with 9 bases between them. This CDR3 has 14 residues. The CDR3 sequence is CAWSVGGITDTQYF. CDR3 nucleotides: TGTGCCTGGAGTGTAGGCGGGATCACAGATACGCAGTATTTT.

V and J are TRBV28 and TRBJ2-7, with 7 bases aligning to TRBD1. Germline trimming cut 5 bases from V and 3 bases from J; bases unmatched to any gene: 7. The CDR3 runs 14 residues. Germline CDR1 MDHEN, CDR2 SYDVKM. CDR3: CASSTGTVLYEQYF. Here the CDR3 DNA reads TGTGCCAGCAGTACCGGGACAGTCCTCTACGAGCAGTACTTC.

CDR3 in DNA: TGTGCCAGCAGCGGGAGGTTCAGCAGGACAGATACGCAGTATTTT. Translated, it gives CASSGRFSRTDTQYF. The V gene is TRBV7-8, the J gene TRBJ2-3; possible D gene TRBD2, 6 bases. Germline-derived CDR1 and CDR2 are SGHVS and FQNEAQ. V shed 5 bases and J shed 3 bases, with 15 bases lying between them. The CDR3 has 15 residues.

The chain uses TRBV6-6 and TRBJ2-1, with a possible D match to TRBD2 (6 bases). Trimming stripped 7 bases from V and 4 bases from J, with 20 bases between. CDR3 length: 16 amino acids. Germline V CDR1 and CDR2: MNHNY, SVGAGI (reference sequence). The CDR3 DNA is TGTGCCAGCACCGAAGGAGGGAGCGCCTATTACAATGAGCAGTTCTTC. This gives the protein CASTEGGSAYYNEQFF.

The chain links TRBV28 to TRBJ2-3; 8 bases line up with TRBD1. Per the germline V gene, CDR1 is MDHEN and CDR2 is SYDVKM. CDR3 size: 16 residues. The ends lost 3 bases at V and 0 bases at J; junction bases unmatched: 5. The CDR3 loop is CASSFPDRASTDTQYF. CDR3 nucleotide sequence: TGTGCCAGCAGTTTCCCGGACAGGGCGAGCACAGATACGCAGTATTTT.

In its sample, this clone was seen once. V gene TRBV7-2 combines with J gene TRBJ2-5; D is possibly TRBD2 (7 bases). V was shortened by 6 bases and J by 6 bases, with 17 bases between the two germline ends. In germline, CDR1 is SGHTA, CDR2 FQGNSA. This CDR3 has 14 residues. The CDR3 region has the DNA TGTGCCAGCAGTTCGGGGGGCAGGGAGCAGACCCAGTACTTC. Translation: CASSSGGREQTQYF.

Written as DNA, the CDR3 is TGTGCCAGCAGCTCGCGGGAGGGCGGAGATACGCAGTATTTT. Its translation is CASSSREGGDTQYF. V is TRBV5-4 and J is TRBJ2-3; 9 bases align to TRBD2. Losses at the gene ends were 3 bases for V and 5 bases for J; bases not matched to a gene: 4. The CDR3 sequence is 14 residues long. The V gene's germline CDR1 is SGHNT and CDR2 YYREEE (reference sequence).

The chain is built from TRBV7-2 and TRBJ1-3; 10 bases align to TRBD1. The V segment lost 3 bases and the J segment 0 bases; nucleotides outside the gene matches: 11. Per germline, CDR1 SGHTA and CDR2 FQGNSA. CDR3 length equals 19 residues. The CDR3 nucleotides are TGTGCCAGCAGCTTGAGGTCCGGGACAGGGGTCCTCTCTGGAAACACCATATATTTT. Translation gives CASSLRSGTGVLSGNTIYF.

CDR3 nucleotides: TGTGCCAGCAGTTTATATGGAGAATCCTACGAGCAGTACTTC. Amino acids: CASSLYGESYEQYF. The V and J genes are TRBV28 and TRBJ2-7; unclear D gene. This CDR3 has 14 residues. Germline V gives CDR1 MDHEN, CDR2 SYDVKM. Trimming took 1 base from V and 1 from J, leaving 8 bases between them. Combining the CDR3 with reference TRBV28 and TRBJ2-7 gives the whole variable domain DVKVTQSSRYLVKRTGEKVFLECVQDMDHENMFWYRQDPGLGLRLIYFSYDVKMKEKGDIPEGYSVSREKKERFSLILESASTNQTSMYLCASSLYGESYEQYFGPGTRLTVT.

V usage is TRBV2 and J usage is TRBJ2-1; TRBD1 is a possible D gene (7 bases). Trimming left V 4 bases short and J 0 bases short, with 19 bases between. This CDR3 region has 18 residues. Germline CDR1 is SNHLY and CDR2 is FYNNEI. Written as DNA, the CDR3 is TGTGCCAGCAGTGCCCCCGGGGGACAGAGGAGCTCCTACAATGAGCAGTTCTTC. Translation: CASSAPGGQRSSYNEQFF.

The gene calls are TRBV19 and TRBJ2-3; D gene ambiguous. In germline, CDR1 is LNHDA, CDR2 SQIVND (reference sequence). The V and J ends lost 2 bases and 0 bases respectively, with 9 bases between them. The CDR3 has 15 amino acids. The CDR3 is CASSIKVSSTDTQYF. The CDR3 DNA follows: TGTGCCAGTAGTATAAAGGTATCTAGCACAGATACGCAGTATTTT.

This chain uses TRBV10-3 with TRBJ2-7, with 7 bases matching TRBD2. The CDR3 has 15 residues. Germline loops: CDR1 ENHRY, CDR2 SYGVKD. With V trimmed by 3 bases and J by 1 base, 6 bases remained unmatched. CDR3 coding DNA: TGTGCCATCAGTGAAGGGCCTAGCGGTTCCTACGAGCAGTACTTC. This encodes CAISEGPSGSYEQYF.

This chain joins TRBV6-1 and TRBJ1-1, with a weak D call TRBD1 (6 bases). Germline V gene data show CDR1 as MNHNS and CDR2 as SASEGT. The CDR3 spans 16 residues. Trimming took 3 bases from V and 0 from J, leaving 14 bases between them. The CDR3 region has the DNA TGTGCCAGCAGTGACCCGGGACAAGAAATGAACACTGAAGCTTTCTTT. Its translation: CASSDPGQEMNTEAFF.

The chain has TRBV27 and TRBJ2-5, with 12 bases that match TRBD2. Gene TRBJ2-7 matches the end of the DNA better, so the J call may be wrong. Germline-derived CDR1 and CDR2 are MNHEY and SMNVEV (reference sequence). The length of the CDR3 is 16 residues. The CDR3 spells CASSRGLAGGPGEQYF. DNA for the CDR3: TGTGCCAGCAGTAGGGGGCTAGCGGGAGGGCCTGGCGAGCAGTACTTC.

This clone appeared a single time. V usage is TRBV11-2 and J usage is TRBJ2-1; tentatively, D is TRBD2 (7 bases). V dropped 5 bases and J dropped 10 bases, with 15 bases sitting between them. Germline CDR1 is SGHAT and CDR2 is FQNNGV. This CDR3 spans 13 amino acids. CDR3 in DNA: TGTGCCAGCAGCCCGGGAACGGGGGGCGAGCAGTTCTTC. It yields the protein CASSPGTGGEQFF.

The V and J genes are TRBV5-4 and TRBJ1-5, with unresolved D. The CDR3 has 15 residues. Germline CDR1 reads SGHNT; CDR2 reads YYREEE (reference sequence). V lost 0 bases to trimming and J lost 3 bases, with 10 bases between them. This chain's CDR3 is CASSLVGSTNQPQHF. The CDR3 DNA reads TGTGCCAGCAGCTTGGTGGGGTCTACCAATCAGCCCCAGCATTTT.

The V and J genes are TRBV6-1 and TRBJ1-2; D possibly corresponds to TRBD1 (6 bases). The germline CDR1 and CDR2 sequences are MNHNS and SASEGT. The CDR3 runs 13 residues. Trimming took 10 bases from V and 7 from J, leaving 19 bases between them. In DNA form, the CDR3 reads TGTGCCACCTCAGTTGGGGGCTTTTCTGGCTACACCTTC. This encodes CATSVGGFSGYTF.

The chain links TRBV6-5 to TRBJ1-3; unclear D gene. Trimming removed 4 bases at V and 3 bases at J, with 10 bases between. In germline, CDR1 is MNHEY, CDR2 SVGAGI. CDR3 length equals 14 residues. The CDR3 bases are TGTGCCAGCAGTTCAGGACCGCGTGGAAACACCATATATTTT. It codes for CASSSGPRGNTIYF.